A single sample gave rise to the 28 T cell receptor beta chains below, sequenced in a study of Tregs in tolerant kidney transplant recipients. Sequencing used immunoSEQ multiplex PCR; TCRdb keeps in-frame clones, though not all of them. This sample has approximately 69,000 clones, with 85% to 90% found just once. This sample comprised CD4+ T cells from blood, obtained before the transplant. Every receptor here comes from a human donor who received a combined kidney and bone marrow transplant.

The chain combines TRBV27 with TRBJ1-4; possibly TRBD1 for D (5 bases). The CDR3 runs 13 residues. Deletions cut 6 bases from V and 10 bases from J, with 15 bases between. CDR1 is MNHEY and CDR2 is SMNVEV in the germline V gene (reference sequence). The CDR3: CASRTTAGGKLFF. For the CDR3, the DNA is TGTGCCAGCAGAACCACAGCCGGGGGAAAACTGTTTTTT. The full variable domain, with the rest looked up from reference TRBV27 and TRBJ1-4, is EAQVTQNPRYLITVTGKKLTVTCSQNMNHEYMSWYRQDPGLGLRQIYYSMNVEVTDKGDVPEGYKVSRKEKRNFPLILESPSPNQTSLYFCASRTTAGGKLFFGSGTQLSVL.

The chain uses TRBV5-1 and TRBJ1-2, with D possibly TRBD1 on 6 matching bases. The V end lost 2 bases, the J end lost 7 bases, and 15 bases lay between the germline ends. Germline V gives CDR1 SGHRS, CDR2 YFSETQ. The CDR3 spans 14 residues. The CDR3 loop reads CASSFPDSSTGYTF. The CDR3 nucleotides are TGCGCCAGCAGCTTTCCGGACAGTTCAACTGGCTACACCTTC.

V gene TRBV28 combines with J gene TRBJ1-2; no clear D. This CDR3 has 12 amino acids. Trimming took 6 bases from V and 5 from J, leaving 10 bases between them. In germline, CDR1 is MDHEN, CDR2 SYDVKM. Here the CDR3 DNA reads TGTGCCAGCAGGACTGATATATATGGCTACACCTTC. This gives the protein CASRTDIYGYTF.

V usage is TRBV11-2 and J usage is TRBJ2-2; D unresolved. The V gene lost 4 bases and the J gene lost 7 bases, with 7 bases spanning the gap. The CDR3 sequence is 12 residues long. Germline loops: CDR1 SGHAT, CDR2 FQNNGV. Written as DNA, the CDR3 is TGTGCCAGCAGCTCTCTGAGCGGGGAGCTGTTTTTT. Translated, it gives CASSSLSGELFF.

The chain joins TRBV5-1 to TRBJ1-1; D perhaps matches TRBD1 (6 bases). Deletions cut 3 bases from V and 0 bases from J, with 12 bases between. The CDR3 covers 15 residues. Germline V gives CDR1 SGHRS, CDR2 YFSETQ. The chain's CDR3 is CASSSGTSLNTEAFF. In nucleotides, the CDR3 is TGCGCCAGCAGCTCCGGGACATCCTTGAACACTGAAGCTTTCTTT. Supplemented by reference TRBV5-1 and TRBJ1-1, the full variable domain reads KAGVTQTPRYLIKTRGQQVTLSCSPISGHRSVSWYQQTPGQGLQFLFEYFSETQRNKGNFPGRFSGRQFSNSRSEMNVSTLELGDSALYLCASSSGTSLNTEAFFGQGTRLTVV.

The rearrangement uses TRBV18 and TRBJ1-1; D unclear. The CDR3 covers 13 residues. The germline V gene has CDR1 KGHSH and CDR2 LQKENI. V was clipped by 0 bases and J by 6 bases, with 8 bases between them. The CDR3, as DNA: TGTGCCAGCTCACCACCGGGGAGGGCTGAAGCTTTCTTT. Protein product: CASSPPGRAEAFF.

J is TRBJ1-4 and V is TRBV6-5, with TRBD1 identical over 9 bases. V shed 4 bases, J shed 8 bases, and the junction held 5 bases outside the gene matches. The CDR3 is 14 amino acids. Germline V gives CDR1 MNHEY, CDR2 SVGAGI. The CDR3 loop is CASSLQGAEEKLFF. DNA of the CDR3: TGTGCCAGCAGTTTACAGGGGGCGGAGGAAAAACTGTTTTTT.

This clone was detected only a few times. The V call is TRBV6-1, the J call TRBJ1-5, with a possible D match to TRBD1 (6 bases). The CDR3 is made up of 16 amino acids. CDR1 is MNHNS, CDR2 SASEGT, per germline. Trimming took off 3 bases at V and 1 base at J, with 13 bases between the two ends. The CDR3 is CASSDQGILSNQPQHF. The CDR3 DNA sequence: TGTGCCAGCAGTGACCAGGGGATTTTGAGCAATCAGCCCCAGCATTTT.

The genes are TRBV6-6 and TRBJ1-2, with D maybe TRBD1 (6 bases). V lost 0 bases to trimming and J lost 7 bases, with 9 bases between them. CDR1 is MNHNY, CDR2 SVGAGI, per germline (reference sequence). The CDR3 totals 13 residues. The CDR3 nucleotides read TGTGCCAGCAGTTACTCGACAGGCGCTGGCTACACCTTC. Amino acids: CASSYSTGAGYTF.

In DNA form, the CDR3 reads TGTGCCAGCAGCCAGGGACAGTTGGGGGAGACCCAGTACTTC. Its translation: CASSQGQLGETQYF. The rearrangement links TRBV7-9 to TRBJ2-5; 7 nucleotides align to TRBD1. Germline V gives CDR1 SEHNR, CDR2 FQNEAQ (reference sequence). CDR3 length: 14 residues. The V and J ends lost 5 bases and 5 bases, in that order; junction bases with no gene match: 8.

V gene TRBV6-1 combines with J gene TRBJ2-3, with TRBD1 as a possible D gene (6 bases). Trimming removed 7 bases from V and 4 bases from J, with 15 bases in between. This CDR3 has 14 amino acids. Germline loops: CDR1 MNHNS, CDR2 SASEGT. Here the CDR3 DNA reads TGTGCCAGCATACAGGGCAGGGTAGCAGATACGCAGTATTTT. Its translation is CASIQGRVADTQYF.

The genes are TRBV19 and TRBJ2-1, with D possibly matching TRBD1 (6 bases). Between the trimmed V and J ends, which lost 1 base and 3 bases, there was a span of 16 bases. The germline V gene has CDR1 LNHDA and CDR2 SQIVND (reference sequence). The CDR3 runs 17 residues. CDR3 amino acids: CASSIGSGGGFYNEQFF. The CDR3 region has the DNA TGTGCCAGTAGTATAGGGTCTGGTGGGGGCTTCTACAATGAGCAGTTCTTC.

The chain is built from TRBV28 and TRBJ1-1; 7 positions match TRBD1. The J segment lost 2 bases and the V segment lost 5 bases, leaving 2 bases of the junction unmatched. The CDR3 loop spans 13 amino acids. Germline V gene lookup returns CDR1 MDHEN and CDR2 SYDVKM. This chain's CDR3 is CASSTGANTEAFF. CDR3 bases: TGTGCCAGCAGTACAGGGGCCAACACTGAAGCTTTCTTT.

The sample holds a few counts of this clone. The V gene is TRBV7-8, the J gene TRBJ1-2; 12 bases are shared with TRBD1. CDR1 is SGHVS and CDR2 is FQNEAQ in the germline V gene. V lost 3 bases to trimming and J lost 6 bases; unmatched junction nucleotides: 11. The CDR3 loop spans 17 amino acids. CDR3 DNA: TGTGCCAGCAGCTTCCGGGACAGGGGGCGGTTATGGGATGGCTACACCTTC. Its translation: CASSFRDRGRLWDGYTF.

The rearrangement uses TRBV11-3 and TRBJ2-1, with TRBD2 matching over 7 bases. From germline, CDR1 is SGHNT and CDR2 YENEEA. V shed 1 base and J 4 bases; nucleotides not matched to a gene: 1. This CDR3 comprises 14 residues. The CDR3 sequence: CASSLAGGYNEQFF. The CDR3 DNA reads TGTGCCAGCAGCTTAGCGGGAGGATACAATGAGCAGTTCTTC.

The chain links TRBV9 to TRBJ2-5; D possibly corresponds to TRBD1 (5 bases). The CDR3 spans 15 residues. Germline V gene data show CDR1 as SGDLS and CDR2 as YYNGEE. V was trimmed by 3 bases and J by 4 bases, leaving 16 bases between them. CDR3 protein: CASSGTYTQGETQYF. The CDR3 coding sequence is TGTGCCAGCAGCGGCACATATACCCAGGGAGAGACCCAGTACTTC.

V and J are TRBV11-2 and TRBJ2-5, with 7 bases fitting TRBD1. V lost 5 bases to trimming and J lost 4 bases; unmatched junction nucleotides: 10. The V gene's germline CDR1 is SGHAT and CDR2 FQNNGV. This CDR3 has 15 amino acids. The DNA for the CDR3 is TGTGCCAGCAGCGCCTCCCAAGGGGGCAGAGAGACCCAGTACTTC. This sequence encodes CASSASQGGRETQYF.

The V call is TRBV27, the J call TRBJ1-4; D is unclear. From germline, CDR1 is MNHEY and CDR2 SMNVEV (reference sequence). Trimming stripped 6 bases from V and 6 bases from J, with 11 bases between. The CDR3 is made up of 13 amino acids. CDR3 in DNA: TGTGCCAGCAGCATCGGGTGGCATGAAAAACTGTTTTTT. This translates into CASSIGWHEKLFF.

Only one count was recorded for this clone. The V and J genes are TRBV4-2 and TRBJ2-5, with a possible D match to TRBD2 (6 bases). V shed 3 bases and J shed 5 bases, with 10 bases lying between them. Germline CDR1 reads LGHNA; CDR2 reads YNFKEQ. The CDR3 totals 13 residues. The CDR3 region is CASSQSGGETQYF. Here the CDR3 DNA reads TGTGCCAGCAGCCAGTCAGGAGGGGAGACCCAGTACTTC.

V is TRBV4-3 and J is TRBJ1-1; maybe TRBD1 (6 bases). This CDR3 spans 14 amino acids. V gave up 2 bases and J gave up 1 base, with 8 bases separating them. Germline CDR1 is LGHNA and CDR2 is YSLEER. CDR3 nucleotides: TGCGCCAGCAGCCAACGACAGGAGAACACTGAAGCTTTCTTT. It encodes CASSQRQENTEAFF.

The chain links TRBV27 to TRBJ2-1, with D possibly matching TRBD2 (6 bases). Per germline, CDR1 MNHEY and CDR2 SMNVEV (reference sequence). The CDR3 runs 16 residues. Trimming left V 2 bases short and J 0 bases short, with 11 bases between. The CDR3 DNA reads TGTGCCAGCAGTTTAACTAGCAGTCACTCCTACAATGAGCAGTTCTTC. This gives the protein CASSLTSSHSYNEQFF.

The sample holds a few counts of this clone. The CDR3 protein is CASSRSSGEQYF. The DNA of the CDR3 is TGTGCCAGCAGCCGTAGCTCCGGCGAGCAGTACTTC. The gene calls are TRBV7-2 and TRBJ2-7; D is unclear. The CDR3 length is 12 residues. V lost 5 bases and J 6 bases, leaving 11 bases between the germline ends. Germline V lookup: CDR1 SGHTA, CDR2 FQGNSA.

In DNA form, the CDR3 reads TGTGCCAGCAATGCCGGGACTAGCGACGATACGCAGTATTTT. Translated: CASNAGTSDDTQYF. V is TRBV28 and J is TRBJ2-3, with 10 bases matching TRBD2. The CDR3 contains 14 residues. CDR1 and CDR2 (germline): MDHEN, SYDVKM. Losses at the gene ends were 7 bases for V and 6 bases for J; bases not matched to a gene: 7.

The chain couples TRBV9 to TRBJ2-2; D possibly corresponds to TRBD2 (7 bases). Germline assignment: CDR1 SGDLS and CDR2 YYNGEE. This CDR3 comprises 16 residues. The V and J ends lost 0 bases and 4 bases respectively, with 13 bases between them. CDR3 nucleotides: TGTGCCAGCAGCGTAGGCGGGGGCAGAAGCACCGGGGAGCTGTTTTTT. Encoded protein: CASSVGGGRSTGELFF. The entire variable domain, with the rest obtained from reference TRBV9 and TRBJ2-2, is as follows: DSGVTQTPKHLITATGQRVTLRCSPRSGDLSVYWYQQSLDQGLQFLIQYYNGEERAKGNILERFSAQQFPDLHSELNLSSLELGDSALYFCASSVGGGRSTGELFFGEGSRLTVL.

The J gene is TRBJ1-1, the V gene TRBV7-2; possibly TRBD1 for D (6 bases). Germline CDR1 reads SGHTA; CDR2 reads FQGNSA. CDR3 length: 17 residues. V lost 6 bases and J lost 0, with 20 bases in between. CDR3: CASRPGGAGQMNTEAFF. The CDR3 coding sequence is TGTGCCAGCAGGCCTGGGGGAGCGGGACAAATGAACACTGAAGCTTTCTTT.

The sample holds one count of this clone. The chain is built from TRBV28 and TRBJ2-1, with 11 nucleotides matching TRBD2. The ends lost 6 bases at V and 5 bases at J; junction bases unmatched: 3. Germline CDR1 and CDR2: MDHEN and SYDVKM. The CDR3 contains 14 residues. This CDR3 is CASRGTSGHNEQFF. The CDR3 DNA follows: TGTGCCAGCAGAGGGACTAGCGGACACAATGAGCAGTTCTTC.

This chain connects TRBV4-1 to TRBJ2-3; 10 bases are shared with TRBD2. With 4 bases clipped from V and 1 base from J, the junction kept 11 bases outside the gene matches. CDR3 length: 18 amino acids. The germline CDR1 and CDR2 sequences are MGHRA and YSYEKL. The DNA for the CDR3 is TGCGCCAGCAGCCTAAAGGTAGCGGGAGGTCCCCGCACAGATACGCAGTATTTT. Its translation: CASSLKVAGGPRTDTQYF.

V is TRBV6-1 and J is TRBJ1-4; 9 positions agree with TRBD1. V trimming: 6 bases; J trimming: 6 bases; junction bases outside the gene matches: 5. This CDR3 contains 14 residues. The germline V gene encodes CDR1 MNHNS and CDR2 SASEGT. The CDR3 here is CASSEQGAYEKLFF. The CDR3 DNA follows: TGTGCCAGCAGCGAACAGGGGGCCTATGAAAAACTGTTTTTT.